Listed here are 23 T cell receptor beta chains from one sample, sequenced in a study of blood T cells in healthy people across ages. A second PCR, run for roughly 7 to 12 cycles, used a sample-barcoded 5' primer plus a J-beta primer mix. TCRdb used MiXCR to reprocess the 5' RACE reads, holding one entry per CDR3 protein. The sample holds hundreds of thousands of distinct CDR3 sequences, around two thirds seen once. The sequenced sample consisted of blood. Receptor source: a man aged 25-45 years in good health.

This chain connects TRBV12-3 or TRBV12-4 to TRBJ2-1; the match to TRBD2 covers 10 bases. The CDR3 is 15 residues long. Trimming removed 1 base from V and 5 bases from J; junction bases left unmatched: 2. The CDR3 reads CASSLGTSGNNEQFF. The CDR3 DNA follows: TGTGCCAGCAGTTTAGGGACTAGCGGAAACAATGAGCAGTTCTTC.

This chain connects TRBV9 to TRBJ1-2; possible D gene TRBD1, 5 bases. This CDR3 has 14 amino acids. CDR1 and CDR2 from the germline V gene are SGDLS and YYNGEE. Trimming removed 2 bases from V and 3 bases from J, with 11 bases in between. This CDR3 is CASSVGGLHYGYTF. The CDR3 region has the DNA TGTGCCAGCAGCGTGGGGGGACTGCACTATGGCTACACCTTC.

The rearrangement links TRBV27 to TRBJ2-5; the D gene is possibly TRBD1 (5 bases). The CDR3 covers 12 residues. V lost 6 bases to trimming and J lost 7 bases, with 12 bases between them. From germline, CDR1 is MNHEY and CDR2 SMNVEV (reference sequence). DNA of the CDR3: TGTGCCAGCAGCCTACCTCAGGGGACCCAGTACTTC. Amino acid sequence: CASSLPQGTQYF.

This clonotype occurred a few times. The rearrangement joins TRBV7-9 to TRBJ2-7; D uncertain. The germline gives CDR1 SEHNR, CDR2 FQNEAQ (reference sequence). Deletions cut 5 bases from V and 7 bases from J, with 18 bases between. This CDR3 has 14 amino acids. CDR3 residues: CASSTGSPGVEQYF. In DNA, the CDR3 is TGTGCCAGCAGCACGGGCAGTCCCGGTGTGGAGCAGTACTTC.

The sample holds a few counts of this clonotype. DNA for the CDR3: TGTGCCAGCACCGGTTCAGGACAGGGGCTTCGTGAGCAGTTCTTC. Translated: CASTGSGQGLREQFF. The V and J genes are TRBV2 and TRBJ2-1; 9 nucleotides match TRBD1. With 7 bases clipped from V and 9 bases from J, the junction kept 13 bases outside the gene matches. The CDR3 totals 15 residues. CDR1 SNHLY and CDR2 FYNNEI come from the germline V gene.

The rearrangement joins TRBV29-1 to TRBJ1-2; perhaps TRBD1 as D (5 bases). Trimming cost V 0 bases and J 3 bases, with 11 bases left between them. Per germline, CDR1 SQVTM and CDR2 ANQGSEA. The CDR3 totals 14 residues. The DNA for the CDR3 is TGCAGCGTTGAAGACCGGGGGTTTCACTATGGCTACACCTTC. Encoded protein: CSVEDRGFHYGYTF. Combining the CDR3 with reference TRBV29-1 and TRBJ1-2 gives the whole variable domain SAVISQKPSRDICQRGTSLTIQCQVDSQVTMMFWYRQQPGQSLTLIATANQGSEATYESGFVIDKFPISRPNLTFSTLTVSNMSPEDSSIYLCSVEDRGFHYGYTFGSGTRLTVV.

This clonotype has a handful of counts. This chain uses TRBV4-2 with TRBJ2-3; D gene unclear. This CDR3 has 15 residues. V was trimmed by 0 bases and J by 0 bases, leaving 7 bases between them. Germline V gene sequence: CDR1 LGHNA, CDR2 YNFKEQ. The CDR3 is CASSQDPTSTDTQYF. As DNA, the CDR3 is TGTGCCAGCAGCCAAGACCCGACCAGCACAGATACGCAGTATTTT.

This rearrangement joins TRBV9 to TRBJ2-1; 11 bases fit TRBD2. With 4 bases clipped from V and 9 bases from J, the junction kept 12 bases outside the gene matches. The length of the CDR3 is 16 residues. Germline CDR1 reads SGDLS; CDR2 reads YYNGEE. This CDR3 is CASSLQLAGEGGEQFF. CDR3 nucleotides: TGTGCCAGCAGCCTACAACTAGCGGGGGAGGGCGGTGAGCAGTTCTTC. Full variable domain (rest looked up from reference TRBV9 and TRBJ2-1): DSGVTQTPKHLITATGQRVTLRCSPRSGDLSVYWYQQSLDQGLQFLIQYYNGEERAKGNILERFSAQQFPDLHSELNLSSLELGDSALYFCASSLQLAGEGGEQFFGPGTRLTVL.

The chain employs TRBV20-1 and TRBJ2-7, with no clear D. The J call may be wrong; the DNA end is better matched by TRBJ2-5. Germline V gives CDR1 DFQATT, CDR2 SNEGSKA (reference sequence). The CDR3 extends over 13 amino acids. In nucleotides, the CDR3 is TGCAGTGTTGACATAGTGGGTCCAGAGACCCAGTACTTC. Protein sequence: CSVDIVGPETQYF.

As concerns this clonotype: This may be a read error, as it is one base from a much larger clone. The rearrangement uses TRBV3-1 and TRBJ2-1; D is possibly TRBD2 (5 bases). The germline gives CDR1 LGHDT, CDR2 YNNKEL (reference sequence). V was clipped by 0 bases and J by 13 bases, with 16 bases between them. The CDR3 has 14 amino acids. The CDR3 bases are TGTGCCAGCAGCCAAGAGAATTTGCGAGGGCCCCAGTTCTTC. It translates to CASSQENLRGPQFF.

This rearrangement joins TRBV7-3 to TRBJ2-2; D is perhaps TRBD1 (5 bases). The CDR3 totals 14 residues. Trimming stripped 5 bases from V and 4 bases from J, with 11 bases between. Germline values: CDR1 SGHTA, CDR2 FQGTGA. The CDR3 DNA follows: TGTGCCAGCAGCCCCCGACAGACCACCGGGGAGCTGTTTTTT. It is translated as CASSPRQTTGELFF.

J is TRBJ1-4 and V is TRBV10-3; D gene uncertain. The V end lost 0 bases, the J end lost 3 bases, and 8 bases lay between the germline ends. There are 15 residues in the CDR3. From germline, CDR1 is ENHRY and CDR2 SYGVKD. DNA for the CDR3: TGTGCCATCAGTGAGTCGATCCAGGCTAATGAAAAACTGTTTTTT. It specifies CAISESIQANEKLFF.

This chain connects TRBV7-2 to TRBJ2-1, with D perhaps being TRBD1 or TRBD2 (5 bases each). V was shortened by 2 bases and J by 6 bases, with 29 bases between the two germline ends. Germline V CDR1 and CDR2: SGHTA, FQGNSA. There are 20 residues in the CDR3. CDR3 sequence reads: CASSLIRSGSLRDGLNEQFF. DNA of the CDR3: TGTGCCAGCAGCTTAATTCGGTCGGGTAGCCTCCGGGACGGACTCAATGAGCAGTTCTTC. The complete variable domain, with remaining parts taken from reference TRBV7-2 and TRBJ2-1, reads GAGVSQSPSNKVTEKGKDVELRCDPISGHTALYWYRQSLGQGLEFLIYFQGNSAPDKSGLPSDRFSAERTGGSVSTLTIQRTQQEDSAVYLCASSLIRSGSLRDGLNEQFFGPGTRLTVL.

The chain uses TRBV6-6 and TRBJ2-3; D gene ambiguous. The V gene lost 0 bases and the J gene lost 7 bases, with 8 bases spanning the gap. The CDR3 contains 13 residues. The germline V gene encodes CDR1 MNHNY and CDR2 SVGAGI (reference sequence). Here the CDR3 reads CASSYSERNTQYF. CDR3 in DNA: TGTGCCAGCAGTTACTCGGAGCGAAATACGCAGTATTTT.

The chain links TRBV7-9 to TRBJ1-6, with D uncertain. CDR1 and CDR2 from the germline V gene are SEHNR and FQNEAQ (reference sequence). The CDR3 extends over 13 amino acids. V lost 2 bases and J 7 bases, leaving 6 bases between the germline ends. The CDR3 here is CASSLLENSPLHF. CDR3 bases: TGTGCCAGCAGCTTATTGGAGAATTCACCCCTCCACTTT.

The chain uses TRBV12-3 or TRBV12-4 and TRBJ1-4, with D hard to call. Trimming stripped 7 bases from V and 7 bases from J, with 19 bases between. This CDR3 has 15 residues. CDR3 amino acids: CASTSSEFPGEKLFF. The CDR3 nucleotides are TGTGCCAGCACCTCCTCTGAGTTTCCGGGTGAAAAACTGTTTTTT.

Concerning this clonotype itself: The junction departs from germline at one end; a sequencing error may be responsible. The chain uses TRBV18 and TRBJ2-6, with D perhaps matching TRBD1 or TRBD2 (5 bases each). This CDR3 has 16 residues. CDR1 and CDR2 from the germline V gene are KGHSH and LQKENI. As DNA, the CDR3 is TGTGCCAGCTCACCCCTCCGGGGCTCTGGGGTCAACGTCCTGACTTTC. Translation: CASSPLRGSGVNVLTF.

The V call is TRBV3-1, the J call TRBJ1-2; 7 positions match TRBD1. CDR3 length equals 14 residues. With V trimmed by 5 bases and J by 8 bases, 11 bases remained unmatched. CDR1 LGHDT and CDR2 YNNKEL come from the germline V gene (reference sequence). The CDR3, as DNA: TGTGCCAGCAGCATACGGACAGGAACGGGAGGCTACACCTTC. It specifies CASSIRTGTGGYTF.

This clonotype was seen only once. The CDR3 nucleotides are TGTGCCATCACCGGACCCGGGACTAGGGATGAGCAGTTCTTC. Amino acids: CAITGPGTRDEQFF. This rearrangement joins TRBV10-3 to TRBJ2-1; TRBD2 agrees at 8 bases. The CDR3 totals 14 residues. V shed 7 bases and J 8 bases; nucleotides not matched to a gene: 10. Germline CDR1 reads ENHRY; CDR2 reads SYGVKD.

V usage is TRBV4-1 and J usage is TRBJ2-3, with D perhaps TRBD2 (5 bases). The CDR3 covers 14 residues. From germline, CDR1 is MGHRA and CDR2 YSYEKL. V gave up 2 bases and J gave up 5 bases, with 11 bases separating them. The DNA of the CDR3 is TGCGCCAGCAGCCAAATTCCAGCGGTAGATACGCAGTATTTT. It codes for CASSQIPAVDTQYF.

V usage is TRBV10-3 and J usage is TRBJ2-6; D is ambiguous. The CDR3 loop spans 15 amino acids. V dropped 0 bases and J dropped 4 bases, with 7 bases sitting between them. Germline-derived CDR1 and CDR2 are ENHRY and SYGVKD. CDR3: CAISESRGGANVLTF. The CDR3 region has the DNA TGTGCCATCAGTGAGTCCCGAGGAGGGGCCAACGTCCTGACTTTC.

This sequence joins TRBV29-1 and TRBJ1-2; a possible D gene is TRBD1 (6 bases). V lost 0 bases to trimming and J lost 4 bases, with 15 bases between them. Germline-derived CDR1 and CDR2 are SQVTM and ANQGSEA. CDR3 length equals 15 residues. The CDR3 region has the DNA TGCAGCGTTGAAGAAGCAGGGGCACTAGGCTATGGCTACACCTTC. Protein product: CSVEEAGALGYGYTF. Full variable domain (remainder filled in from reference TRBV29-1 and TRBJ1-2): SAVISQKPSRDICQRGTSLTIQCQVDSQVTMMFWYRQQPGQSLTLIATANQGSEATYESGFVIDKFPISRPNLTFSTLTVSNMSPEDSSIYLCSVEEAGALGYGYTFGSGTRLTVV.

The CDR3 coding sequence is TGCAGCGCAACCGGGTCCATCTACACAGATACGCAGTATTTT. It codes for CSATGSIYTDTQYF. The V gene is TRBV29-1, the J gene TRBJ2-3; no clear D gene. This CDR3 region has 14 residues. The germline V and J ends were trimmed by 7 bases and 2 bases, with 16 bases remaining between them. Per the germline V gene, CDR1 is SQVTM and CDR2 is ANQGSEA.